This T cell receptor (beta chain) was retrieved from a study of T-cell reconstitution after alpha-beta-depleted transplantation in children. Findings and caveats of the study: At the one-year point after transplant, T-cell counts and TCRbeta diversity were found to come mostly from T cells that had been newly produced. Some patients showed high day-60 TCRbeta diversity, which derived from surviving recipient T cells and thymic progenitors. Several hundred graft clones that had expanded were reportedly the source of alpha-beta T cells about two months after transplant.

This clonotype occurred many times. Its antigen is still unknown. The V end lost 5 bases, the J end lost 4 bases, and 11 bases lay between the germline ends. Germline assignment: CDR1 LGHNT and CDR2 FRNRAP. The CDR3 length is 13 residues. Using unique molecular identifiers, the investigators prepared the TCRbeta library. A single record per CDR3 protein comes from TCRdb applying MiXCR to the PCR reads. Seen here are about 100,000 distinct CDR3 sequences, about 6.8% observed once, and the top ten hold about a sixth. This rearrangement joins TRBV12-5 to TRBJ1-1, with D unresolved. The origin of this receptor is a boy aged 2 to 10 with acute lymphoblastic leukemia, due to receive a stem cell transplant. The specimen comprised PBMCs, sampled before TCRalphabeta/CD19-depleted stem cell transplant. The CDR3 DNA is TGTGCTAGTGGTCTTACGGGTGGCACTGAAGCTTTCTTT. It yields the protein CASGLTGGTEAFF.